This T cell receptor beta chain was identified during a study of beta chain features in type 1 diabetes. The sample holds a few counts of this clone. Its antigen is as yet unknown. Reverse transcription of all isolated RNA meant that expressed TCRB transcripts were sequenced. Stem cell-like memory T cell samples were sequenced, and they averaged about 940,000 reads. Assay: immunoSEQ multiplex PCR; the TCRdb copy retains only in-frame clones and omits some. The sample contains 90,000 to 110,000 clones, 30% to 50% of which appear only once. The CDR3 is made up of 15 amino acids. Trimming took 4 bases from V and 4 from J; bases not matched to a gene: 9. Germline values: CDR1 SGHDT, CDR2 YYEEEE. One heparinised blood draw averaging roughly 100 mL was given by each donor. The study's findings and limits: The similarity of naive, central memory and Treg TCRB repertoires appeared greater among patients than among healthy donors. The study found moderately but significantly shorter TCRB CDR3s in all four CD4+ subsets of Type 1 diabetes patients.

What was sequenced was stem cell memory CD4+ T cells from blood. The clonotype comes from a woman younger than 35 in good health. The chain combines TRBV5-6 with TRBJ2-5, with 8 bases lining up with TRBD1. In nucleotides, the CDR3 is TGTGCCAGCAGCCCCGGACAGGGAATCCGAGAGACCCAGTACTTC. Translating it yields CASSPGQGIRETQYF.